These T cell receptor beta chains were read from a single sample in a study of spatial heterogeneity in lung cancer. TCRdb fed the 5' RACE reads into MiXCR, producing one record per CDR3 protein. The sample includes roughly 45,000 distinct CDR3 sequences, 20% to 25% of them seen just once. The source material was PBMCs, sampled at follow-up. These receptor sequences come from a female donor with early-stage non-small cell lung cancer. Each CDR3 is given with its conserved first and last residue. A D gene is named only where the DNA matches it firmly. Part of the rows lack a size; the others show once, few, many or a class for expanded clones.

j_call | v_call | d_call | clone_size | cdr3_length | cdr3_aa | cdr3_nt
TRBJ2-3 | TRBV11-2 | NA | many | 15 | CASSLVGSPTDTQYF | TGTGCCAGCAGCCTAGTAGGAAGTCCCACAGATACGCAGTATTTT
TRBJ2-3 | TRBV4-2 | TRBD2 | many | 15 | CASSQRGGVTDTQYF | TGTGCCAGCAGCCAACGCGGGGGGGTCACAGATACGCAGTATTTT
TRBJ2-7 | TRBV19 | TRBD2 | NA | 14 | CASSTSGGSYEQYF | TGTGCCAGTAGTACTAGCGGGGGGAGCTACGAGCAGTACTTC
TRBJ2-3 | TRBV18 | TRBD2 | few | 15 | CASSPLAGLTDTQYF | TGTGCCAGCTCACCCTTAGCGGGGCTCACAGATACGCAGTATTTT
TRBJ1-3 | TRBV12-3/TRBV12-4 | NA | NA | 15 | CASSFPRGSGNTIYF | TGTGCCAGCAGTTTTCCTAGGGGCTCTGGAAACACCATATATTTT
TRBJ2-4 | TRBV27 | NA | NA | 15 | CASSLMLGGPNIQYF | TGTGCCAGCAGTCTGATGTTAGGGGGACCAAACATTCAGTACTTC
TRBJ1-5 | TRBV5-5 | NA | few | 15 | CASSLIGWAGEPQHF | TGTGCCAGCAGCTTGATAGGGTGGGCAGGTGAACCCCAGCATTTT
TRBJ1-6 | TRBV19 | NA | many | 14 | CATRRWGLGSPLHF | TGTGCCACAAGACGTTGGGGGTTGGGATCACCCCTCCACTTT
TRBJ1-5 | TRBV6-6 | NA | many | 14 | CASTVWPLGQPQHF | TGTGCCAGCACCGTATGGCCCCTGGGTCAGCCCCAGCATTTT
TRBJ2-3 | TRBV20-1 | NA | NA | 16 | CSAPLPGTRSTDTQYF | TGCAGTGCTCCCCTACCCGGAACCAGGAGCACAGATACGCAGTATTTT